This T cell receptor beta chain was found in a study of blood T cells in healthy people across ages (dated by TCRdb to about 2015). The study in broad terms: In model experiments, template switching captured about one uniquely barcoded TCR beta cDNA molecule for every two T cells. Age-related changes in TCR beta repertoire diversity were measured in the study by deep sequencing normalized with unique cDNA molecular identifiers. Four age groups were formed from the donors: young (average 16 years), middle-aged (approximately 40), aged (over 55) and long-lived (about 80). To avoid experimental bias, donors of different ages were randomly spread across the sequencing lanes. Two additional independent replicas of 1 million unique cDNA reads from the same blood draw were analyzed for two donors (one aged 18 to 29 and one aged 80 or older).

V loses 5 bases at its end and J loses 4 bases; junction bases beyond the gene matches: 6. The germline V gene specifies MNHEY as CDR1 and SVGEGT as CDR2. The CDR3 spans 15 residues, from the cysteine through the phenylalanine. Just the 45-base CDR3 DNA is kept, in frame starting at base 1. Systemically healthy Caucasian individuals from Russia, 35 to 50 in total and aged 6 to 90 years, were included as donors. Around 10 milliliters of peripheral blood were drawn from each donor into EDTA-treated Vacutainer tubes. PBMCs were isolated by Ficoll-Paque density-gradient centrifugation, with at least 6 million obtained per sample. Trizol reagent was used to extract total RNA from PBMCs, with at least 5 micrograms per sample. For every donor, flow cytometry on a PBMC aliquot measured the percentage of naive CD45RAhigh/CD27high T cells. Overall study results and their limits: Estimates of total diversity based on one million sequenced T cells were considered lower bounds and underestimates. Compared with the aged group, the long-lived group had more naive CD4+ T cells, fewer expanded clones and increased TCR diversity, suggesting age selection. There was a strong correlation between observed TCR beta diversity and the percentage of naive T cells measured by flow cytometry. Because donor CMV infection status was unknown, age-related changes in expanded clonotypes were potentially confounded. Conclusive comparison of naive and antigen-experienced compartments was prevented by the profiling of bulk unsorted PBMCs. Observed TCR beta diversity per million T cells fell roughly linearly with age, and a significant reduction was already apparent by age around 36.

Library preparation used 5' RACE. Sequencing was performed on an Illumina HiSeq 2500. A second roughly 6 to 11 cycle PCR used a sample-barcoded 5' primer and a J-beta primer mix. A template-switch 5' adaptor carrying 12 random nucleotides introduced a unique molecular identifier onto each TCR beta cDNA molecule. Each sample yielded at least 2.5 million CDR3-containing paired-end reads. All of the RNA was converted into first-strand cDNA using the Mint cDNA synthesis kit, with a TRBC-specific oligonucleotide serving as the primer. All cDNA was treated with uracil-DNA glycosylase and then went through a first 18-cycle PCR with the universal primers M1SS and BC2_uni_R. The study's own analysis went as follows. Each sample was normalized by randomly selecting 1 million high-quality reads, each carrying a distinct molecular identifier. Instead of being binned into consensus sequences, reads with shared molecular identifiers were discarded. MiTCR, with a Q25 quality threshold and the strictest error-elimination algorithm, was used for CDR3 identification, clonotype clustering and error correction. A nonparametric unseen species model with Euler transformation was used to estimate a lower bound on total TCR beta diversity. TCRdb trimmed public reads at Q25 via fastp, called clones via MiXCR and kept in-frame beta chains. Merged by CDR3 protein, the rows form single entries marked with the most common genes and DNA. These V and J calls rely on TCRdb rather than the paper's analysis. Recorded for this sample are approximately 810,000 distinct CDR3 sequences; less than 35% of them occurred a single time. The ten top clones hold around 15% of the sample.

Note on this clonotype: Its antigen is currently not known. One base away there is no much larger clone; base qualities are not given.

The chain is assembled from TRBV6-2 or TRBV6-3 and TRBJ2-3, with 10 bases in between that match TRBD2. The material sequenced was blood. The receptor was derived from a woman older than 75 in good health. The sequence in DNA is TGTGCCAGCAGTCCGGAGCGGGGGGGGCCAGATACGCAGTATTTT. Translated, it gives CASSPERGGPDTQYF.